A single sample is the source of the 5 T cell receptor beta chains below, sequenced in a study of T cell responses to AZD1222 COVID-19 vaccine. The protocol was immunoSEQ multiplex PCR, while the TCRdb copy is restricted to in-frame clones and leaves out a portion. The sample has under 140,000 clones; roughly 90% are singletons. This specimen consisted of peripheral blood, obtained 28 days after the second AZD1222 dose. The receptors were gathered from an adult who received the AZD1222 COVID-19 vaccine.

The gene calls are TRBV25-1 and TRBJ1-1; TRBD1 agrees at 9 bases. This CDR3 is 17 amino acids long. V lost 4 bases, J lost 1 base, and 10 bases stayed unmatched. Germline CDR1 MGHDK, CDR2 SYGVNS. The chain's CDR3 is CASSGYPGQGPNTEAFF. Written as DNA, the CDR3 is TGTGCCAGCAGTGGATACCCGGGACAGGGACCGAACACTGAAGCTTTCTTT.

The chain is built from TRBV3-1 (or the pseudogene TRBV3-2) and TRBJ1-2; D gene ambiguous. Germline loops: CDR1 LGHDT, CDR2 YNNKEL (reference sequence). The CDR3 runs to 15 residues. V was pared by 1 base and J by 5 bases, with 14 bases between. The CDR3 DNA sequence: TGTGCCAGCAGCCAAGTCTCCCCCGCGGTTTATGGCTACACCTTC. It is translated as CASSQVSPAVYGYTF.

The chain employs TRBV4-1 and TRBJ2-4; D possibly uses TRBD1 or TRBD2 (7 bases each). The V end was cut by 2 bases, the J end by 6 bases, with 17 bases between. In germline, CDR1 is MGHRA, CDR2 YSYEKL. CDR3 length: 16 amino acids. The CDR3 sequence: CASSQLTGRGINIQYF. Written as DNA, the CDR3 is TGCGCCAGCAGCCAACTGACAGGGAGGGGTATAAACATTCAGTACTTC.

The chain uses TRBV19 and TRBJ1-1, with D unresolved. The germline V gene encodes CDR1 LNHDA and CDR2 SQIVND (reference sequence). The CDR3 spans 12 residues. V lost 6 bases to trimming and J lost 1 base, with 6 bases between them. The CDR3 reads CASSARNTEAFF. As DNA, the CDR3 is TGTGCCAGTAGCGCACGGAACACTGAAGCTTTCTTT.

This chain connects TRBV3-1 (or the pseudogene TRBV3-2) to TRBJ2-1, with TRBD2 matching over 8 bases. The V and J ends lost 8 bases and 4 bases, in that order; junction bases with no gene match: 4. CDR1 is LGHDT, CDR2 YNNKEL, per germline (reference sequence). The CDR3 contains 13 residues. The DNA of the CDR3 is TGTGCCAGCGCCCGGGAGGGATACAATGAGCAGTTCTTC. Translating it yields CASAREGYNEQFF.